The 15 T cell receptor beta chains listed next were all sequenced from one sample in a study of breast tumors, draining lymph nodes, adjacent tissues. The lymph nodes were axillary draining lymph nodes from breast cancer patients. A single record per CDR3 protein comes from TCRdb applying MiXCR to the multiplex PCR reads. The data show 150,000 to 200,000 distinct CDR3 sequences, 33% seen once. Sequencing input: axillary lymph node tissue. The origin of the receptors is a female donor with breast cancer. Some clones in this sample may be carry-over from other donors' samples.

This clonotype was recorded many times. The V gene is TRBV30, the J gene TRBJ2-2; D gene ambiguous. This CDR3 has 13 residues. Trimming removed 0 bases from V and 3 bases from J, with 5 bases in between. CDR1 is GTSNPN and CDR2 is SVGIG in the germline V gene (reference sequence). The CDR3 here is CAWSVSYTGELFF. Written as DNA, the CDR3 is TGTGCCTGGAGTGTTAGCTACACCGGGGAGCTGTTTTTT.

This clonotype showed up many times. V gene TRBV24-1 combines with J gene TRBJ2-1; D not certain. Trimming took 4 bases from V and 5 from J, leaving 14 bases between them. Germline CDR1 is KGHDR and CDR2 is SFDVKD. The CDR3 is made up of 15 amino acids. The CDR3 loop is CATSDIVGINNEQFF. CDR3 coding DNA: TGTGCCACCAGTGACATAGTGGGAATTAACAATGAGCAGTTCTTC.

In regard to this clonotype: A much larger clone differs by one base, so this may be a read error. This rearrangement joins TRBV6-5 to TRBJ2-5; D might be TRBD1 or TRBD2, each matching 5 bases. CDR3 length equals 12 residues. CDR1 is MNHEY, CDR2 SVGAGI, per germline. The CDR3 DNA reads as TGTGGCAGCAGTCGGGGCCCGGGGACCCAGTACTTC. This sequence encodes CGSSRGPGTQYF.

The CDR3 sequence is CASSELRGHGQYF. In nucleotides, the CDR3 is TGCGCCAGCAGTGAGCTGCGGGGACATGGGCAGTACTTC. The chain employs TRBV10-1 and TRBJ2-7, with D perhaps being TRBD1 or TRBD2 (6 bases each). V was shortened by 2 bases and J by 9 bases, with 14 bases between the two germline ends. Germline CDR1 is WNHNN and CDR2 is SYGVQD (reference sequence). This CDR3 has 13 amino acids.

The table lists this clonotype with many counts. The chain carries TRBV7-2 and TRBJ1-6, with D possibly TRBD1 on 6 matching bases. The length of the CDR3 is 15 residues. Germline lookup yields CDR1 SGHTA and CDR2 FQGNSA. V shed 5 bases and J shed 4 bases, with 12 bases lying between them. CDR3: CASSPPGHYNSPLHF. In DNA, the CDR3 is TGTGCCAGCAGCCCCCCGGGACATTATAATTCACCCCTCCACTTT.

The V gene is TRBV28, the J gene TRBJ2-1; D not certain. Per germline, CDR1 MDHEN and CDR2 SYDVKM. The CDR3 extends over 13 amino acids. Trimming pared 5 bases from V and 9 bases from J, leaving 14 bases between. CDR3 sequence reads: CASSSSATGEQFF. In DNA, the CDR3 is TGTGCCAGCAGTAGCTCAGCCACCGGTGAGCAGTTCTTC. The full variable domain, in which reference TRBV28 and TRBJ2-1 provide the parts outside the CDR3, is DVKVTQSSRYLVKRTGEKVFLECVQDMDHENMFWYRQDPGLGLRLIYFSYDVKMKEKGDIPEGYSVSREKKERFSLILESASTNQTSMYLCASSSSATGEQFFGPGTRLTVL.

This clonotype was counted many times. The CDR3 coding sequence is TGCAGTGCTACACCTGGGGGGACAGGGGGCTACGAGCAGTACTTC. It specifies CSATPGGTGGYEQYF. The chain recombines TRBV20-1 with TRBJ2-7; TRBD1 agrees at 11 bases. Germline V gene sequence: CDR1 DFQATT, CDR2 SNEGSKA (reference sequence). The V and J ends lost 4 bases and 3 bases, in that order; junction bases with no gene match: 8. The CDR3 is 15 amino acids.

This clonotype has a single count. The junction departs from germline at one end; a sequencing error may be responsible. J is TRBJ2-7 and V is TRBV19; tentatively, D is TRBD2 (6 bases). Per germline, CDR1 LNHDA and CDR2 SQIVND (reference sequence). The CDR3 is made up of 13 amino acids. The CDR3 loop reads CASSITGGYEQYF. The CDR3 nucleotides read TGCGCCAGTAGTATAACCGGGGGCTACGAGCAGTACTTC.

The chain uses TRBV24-1 and TRBJ2-1; D gene unclear. CDR3 size: 14 residues. Germline CDR1 KGHDR, CDR2 SFDVKD. Trimming cost V 5 bases and J 5 bases, with 12 bases left between them. The DNA of the CDR3 is TGTGCCACCAGTGTTTTAGGCGGCGACAATGAGCAGTTCTTC. Protein product: CATSVLGGDNEQFF.

This clonotype was found many times. This rearrangement joins TRBV4-1 to TRBJ2-1; no definite D call. CDR1 is MGHRA, CDR2 YSYEKL, per germline. The V and J ends lost 0 bases and 8 bases respectively, with 11 bases between them. The CDR3 covers 14 residues. The CDR3 here is CASSQDARAHEQFF. Written as DNA, the CDR3 is TGCGCCAGCAGCCAAGATGCAAGGGCACATGAGCAGTTCTTC.

There are many counts of this clonotype. The chain combines TRBV12-3 or TRBV12-4 with TRBJ2-7; maybe TRBD2 (7 bases). The CDR3 extends over 15 amino acids. V lost 2 bases and J 7 bases, leaving 18 bases between the germline ends. The DNA of the CDR3 is TGTGCCAGCAGTTTACGGGCTAGCGGTCAGGGGGAGCAGTACTTC. Amino acid sequence: CASSLRASGQGEQYF.

This clonotype has at least ten counts. The chain carries TRBV3-1 and TRBJ2-3; a possible D gene is TRBD2 (5 bases). CDR3 length equals 15 residues. Trimming shortened V by 4 bases and J by 1 base, and 12 bases separated the two germline ends. CDR1 and CDR2 (germline): LGHDT, YNNKEL (reference sequence). The CDR3 DNA sequence: TGTGCCAGCAGCCGTGTTATCGGGGGCACAGATACGCAGTATTTT. Translation: CASSRVIGGTDTQYF.

This clonotype was observed many times. The J gene is TRBJ2-7, the V gene TRBV5-5; 9 nucleotides agree with TRBD1. After removal of 0 bases from V and 4 bases from J, the junction contained 2 bases not matched to a gene. Germline V gives CDR1 SGHKS, CDR2 YYEKEE (reference sequence). CDR3 length equals 14 residues. The CDR3 protein is CASSLDRGRYEQYF. Here the CDR3 DNA reads TGTGCCAGCAGCTTGGACAGGGGGCGATACGAGCAGTACTTC.

To note about this clonotype: Since the CDR3 does not end with the conserved phenylalanine or tryptophan, this likely comes from a read error. The rearrangement joins TRBV19 to TRBJ2-3, with TRBD1 matching 9 bases. This CDR3 spans 16 amino acids. Per the germline V gene, CDR1 is LNHDA and CDR2 is SQIVND (reference sequence). The V segment lost 4 bases and the J segment 3 bases; nucleotides outside the gene matches: 8. This chain's CDR3 is CASSRQGEARTDTQYY. In DNA, the CDR3 is TGTGCCAGTAGTAGACAGGGGGAAGCGAGGACAGATACGCAGTATTAT.

This clonotype has only a few counts. The CDR3 coding sequence is TGTGCCAGCAGTGAATTACCCTCTTCACCCCTCCACTTT. Its translation: CASSELPSSPLHF. V gene TRBV2 combines with J gene TRBJ1-6, with D hard to call. The CDR3 is 13 residues long. Per germline, CDR1 SNHLY and CDR2 FYNNEI. Trimming removed 2 bases from V and 9 bases from J, with 8 bases in between. The entire variable domain, with the rest obtained from reference TRBV2 and TRBJ1-6, is as follows: EPEVTQTPSHQVTQMGQEVILRCVPISNHLYFYWYRQILGQKVEFLVSFYNNEISEKSEIFDDQFSVERPDGSNFTLKIRSTKLEDSAMYFCASSELPSSPLHFGNGTRLTVT.